One T cell receptor (beta chain) is described in this entry. What it binds is unknown. The data originate from a study of Ad26.COV2.S vaccination and SARS-CoV-2 variants. Study in general: Ad26.COV2.S arm of COV1001 included the donor.

TCRdb's copy holds only in-frame clones and misses some; the assay was immunoSEQ multiplex PCR. The top ten hold approximately 1.5% of the sample, which has hundreds of thousands of clones, around 90% seen once. The CDR3 has 15 amino acids. Losses at the gene ends were 1 base for V and 8 bases for J; bases not matched to a gene: 0. Germline values: CDR1 SEHNR, CDR2 FQNEAQ (reference sequence). The treatment was: roughly 20 received Ad26.COV2.S at low or high dose, single or two shots; about five received placebo; per-sample allocation not given. The investigators took samples on day 63 after the first vaccine or placebo injection. An Ad26 vector expressing Wuhan-strain SARS-CoV-2 spike constituted the vaccine. Overall study results and limits: Non-spike TCR breadth showed similarity between vaccine and placebo recipients. Placebo recipients had lower spike-specific TCR breadth than vaccine recipients.

This specimen was peripheral blood, taken in a trial of Ad26.COV2.S vaccine versus placebo. The chain joins TRBV7-9 to TRBJ2-1, with 15 bases fitting TRBD2. The sequence was obtained from a person aged 18-60 years who received the Ad26.COV2.S COVID-19 vaccine or a placebo. CDR3 in amino acids: CASSLGTSGRDEQFF. In DNA form, the CDR3 reads TGTGCCAGCAGCTTAGGGACTAGCGGGAGGGATGAGCAGTTCTTC. Full variable domain (remainder filled in from reference TRBV7-9 and TRBJ2-1): DTGVSQNPRHKITKRGQNVTFRCDPISEHNRLYWYRQTLGQGPEFLTYFQNEAQLEKSRLLSDRFSAERPKGSFSTLEIQRTEQGDSAMYLCASSLGTSGRDEQFFGPGTRLTVL.